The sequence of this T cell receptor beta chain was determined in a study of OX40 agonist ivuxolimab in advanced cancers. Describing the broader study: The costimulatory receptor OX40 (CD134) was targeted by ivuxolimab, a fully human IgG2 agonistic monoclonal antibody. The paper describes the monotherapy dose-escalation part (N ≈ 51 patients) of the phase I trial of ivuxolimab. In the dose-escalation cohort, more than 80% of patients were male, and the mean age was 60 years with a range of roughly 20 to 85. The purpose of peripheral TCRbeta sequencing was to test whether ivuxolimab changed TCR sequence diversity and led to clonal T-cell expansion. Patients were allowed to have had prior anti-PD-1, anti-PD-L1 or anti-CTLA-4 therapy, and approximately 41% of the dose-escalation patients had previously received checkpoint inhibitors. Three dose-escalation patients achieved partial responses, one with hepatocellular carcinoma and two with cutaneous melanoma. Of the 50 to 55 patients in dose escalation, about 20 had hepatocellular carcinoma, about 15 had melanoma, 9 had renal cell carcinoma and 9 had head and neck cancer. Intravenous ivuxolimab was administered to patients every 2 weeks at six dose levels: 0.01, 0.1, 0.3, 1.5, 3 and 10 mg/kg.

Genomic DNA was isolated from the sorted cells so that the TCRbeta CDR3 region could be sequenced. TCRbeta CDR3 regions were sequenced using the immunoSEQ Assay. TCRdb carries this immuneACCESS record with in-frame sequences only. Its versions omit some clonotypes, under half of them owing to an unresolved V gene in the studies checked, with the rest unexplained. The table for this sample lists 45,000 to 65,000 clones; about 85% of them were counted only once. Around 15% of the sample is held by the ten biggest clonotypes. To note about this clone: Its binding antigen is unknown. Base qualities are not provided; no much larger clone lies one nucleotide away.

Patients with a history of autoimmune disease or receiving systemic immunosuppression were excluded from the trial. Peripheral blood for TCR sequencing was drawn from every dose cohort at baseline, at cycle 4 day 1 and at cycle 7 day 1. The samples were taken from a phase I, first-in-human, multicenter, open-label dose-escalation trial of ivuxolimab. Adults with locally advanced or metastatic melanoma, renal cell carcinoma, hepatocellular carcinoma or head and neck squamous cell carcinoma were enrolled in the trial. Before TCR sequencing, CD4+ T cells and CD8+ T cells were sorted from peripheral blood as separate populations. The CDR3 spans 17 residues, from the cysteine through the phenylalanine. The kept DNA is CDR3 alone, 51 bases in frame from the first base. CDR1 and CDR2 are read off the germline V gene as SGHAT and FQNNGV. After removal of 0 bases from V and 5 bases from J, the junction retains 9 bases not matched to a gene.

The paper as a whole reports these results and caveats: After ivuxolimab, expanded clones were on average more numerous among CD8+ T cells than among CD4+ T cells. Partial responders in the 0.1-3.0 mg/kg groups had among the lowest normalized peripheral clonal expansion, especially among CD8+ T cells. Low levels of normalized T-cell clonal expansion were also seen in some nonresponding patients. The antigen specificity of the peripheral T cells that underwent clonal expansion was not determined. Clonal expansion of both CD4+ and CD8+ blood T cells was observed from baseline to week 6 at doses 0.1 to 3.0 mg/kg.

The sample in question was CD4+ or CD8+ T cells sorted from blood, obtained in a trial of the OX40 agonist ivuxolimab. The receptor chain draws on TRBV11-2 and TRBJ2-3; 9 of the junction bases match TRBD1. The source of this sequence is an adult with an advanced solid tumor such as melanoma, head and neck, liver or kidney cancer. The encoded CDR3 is CASSLDGWGQGGDTQYF. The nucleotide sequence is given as TGTGCCAGCAGCTTAGACGGGTGGGGACAGGGTGGAGATACGCAGTATTTT.